The clone carrying this T cell receptor (beta chain) was detected ten times or more. Its specificity is unknown. V shed 6 bases, J shed 8 bases, and the junction held 8 bases outside the gene matches. CDR1 and CDR2 (germline): MNHNY, SVGAGI (reference sequence). The CDR3 contains 13 residues. These data come from a study of T cells in Graves' hyperthyroidism and ophthalmopathy. Study-wide findings and caveats: Most thyroid clonotypes with frequency above 0.001 were detected in blood.

Amplified regions were TCR beta CDR3 sequences from RNA transcripts. The primer set for the first-round RT-PCR of the TCR CDR3 was HTBI. Each CDR3 protein is one row after TCRdb ran MiXCR on the multiplex PCR reads. This table has under 130,000 distinct CDR3 sequences, around 50% appearing once. Newly diagnosed hyperthyroidism, duration under 2 months, in patients aged 18 to 65. The chain employs TRBV6-6 and TRBJ1-2, with 8 bases matching TRBD1. Sample: blood. The receptor was isolated from a man aged 35 to 55 with Graves' hyperthyroidism. In DNA, the CDR3 is TGTGCCAGCAGAGGACAGGGTGCAGGCGGCTACACCTTC. Its protein is CASRGQGAGGYTF.